This T cell receptor beta chain was documented in a study of OX40 agonist ivuxolimab in advanced cancers. Looking at the study overall: Three individuals attained partial responses, comprising one hepatocellular carcinoma case and two cutaneous melanoma cases.

The assay was immunoSEQ multiplex PCR, and TCRdb's table has in-frame clones only and misses some. The table includes tens of thousands of clones, 70% to 85% detected once. Germline CDR1 SGHTS, CDR2 YDEGEE. The CDR3 consists of 13 residues. The germline V and J ends were trimmed by 10 bases and 4 bases, with 18 bases remaining between them. Patients who had autoimmune disease history or got systemic immunosuppression were left out. This chain connects TRBV5-8 to TRBJ2-7; D gene uncertain. This clonotype originated in an adult with an advanced solid tumor such as melanoma, head and neck, liver or kidney cancer. The material was CD4+ or CD8+ T cells sorted from blood, obtained in a trial of the OX40 agonist ivuxolimab. CDR3 sequence: CAGRHSNSYEQYF. The DNA for the CDR3 is TGTGCCGGGCGACACTCGAACTCTTACGAGCAGTACTTC.